The 13 T cell receptor beta chains listed next were all sequenced from one sample in a study of blood T cell repertoires in COVID-19. Assay: immunoSEQ multiplex PCR; the TCRdb copy retains only in-frame clones and omits some. The sample has approximately 330,000 clones, around 90% seen once. What was sequenced was peripheral blood. The receptor source for this set is a woman between 35 and 50 years old with COVID-19, enrolled during active disease.

CDR3 residues: CASSFSGSSYNEQFF. CDR3 in DNA: TGTGCCAGCAGCTTTAGCGGGAGCTCCTACAATGAGCAGTTCTTC. The chain uses TRBV5-8 and TRBJ2-1; 9 bases match TRBD2. Germline loops: CDR1 SGHTS, CDR2 YDEGEE. CDR3 length: 15 amino acids. J gave up 0 bases and V 2 bases, and 0 bases lay outside the gene matches.

V and J are TRBV27 and TRBJ2-1; TRBD2 might be the D (6 bases). Between the trimmed V and J ends, which lost 7 bases and 11 bases, there was a span of 15 bases. CDR1 and CDR2 from the germline V gene are MNHEY and SMNVEV (reference sequence). The CDR3 consists of 12 residues. As DNA, the CDR3 is TGTGCCAGCAAGGTCTCGACTAGTAAGCAGTTCTTC. Translation: CASKVSTSKQFF.

J is TRBJ1-6 and V is TRBV28; D gene unclear. The CDR3 has 17 amino acids. CDR1 and CDR2 from the germline V gene are MDHEN and SYDVKM. V was shortened by 6 bases and J by 6 bases, with 21 bases between the two germline ends. CDR3 protein: CASRPRDTGVSNSPLHF. The CDR3 bases are TGTGCCAGCAGACCCCGAGACACGGGAGTTTCTAATTCACCCCTCCACTTT.

The CDR3 nucleotides are TGCGCCAGCAGCTCTTTGACATCCCAGAAGACCCAGTACTTC. Protein sequence: CASSSLTSQKTQYF. The chain has TRBV5-1 and TRBJ2-5; the D is unclear. Trimming shortened V by 3 bases and J by 6 bases, and 15 bases separated the two germline ends. This CDR3 is 14 amino acids long. In germline, CDR1 is SGHRS, CDR2 YFSETQ. The complete variable domain, with remaining parts taken from reference TRBV5-1 and TRBJ2-5, reads KAGVTQTPRYLIKTRGQQVTLSCSPISGHRSVSWYQQTPGQGLQFLFEYFSETQRNKGNFPGRFSGRQFSNSRSEMNVSTLELGDSALYLCASSSLTSQKTQYFGPGTRLLVL.

The chain recombines TRBV5-1 with TRBJ2-5; 9 bases line up with TRBD1. The CDR3 has 15 residues. The J segment lost 3 bases and the V segment lost 2 bases, leaving 5 bases of the junction unmatched. Germline V gene sequence: CDR1 SGHRS, CDR2 YFSETQ. The CDR3 spells CASSFLRTGEETQYF. CDR3 DNA: TGCGCCAGCAGCTTCCTTCGGACAGGGGAAGAGACCCAGTACTTC.

V and J are TRBV7-2 and TRBJ1-5; maybe TRBD1 (6 bases). CDR3 length equals 15 residues. Trimming removed 1 base at V and 2 bases at J, with 9 bases between. From germline, CDR1 is SGHTA and CDR2 FQGNSA. CDR3 in DNA: TGTGCCAGCAGCTTAGGTGCAGGGGGCAATCAGCCCCAGCATTTT. Translation gives CASSLGAGGNQPQHF.

As regards this clone: Mismatch with germline at one junction end may stem from a read error. The V and J genes are TRBV6-5 and TRBJ1-1; no clear D. The CDR3 extends over 13 amino acids. Germline lookup yields CDR1 MNHEY and CDR2 SVGAGI. CDR3 residues: CASRPFGNTEVFF. CDR3 nucleotides: TGTGCCAGCAGACCCTTCGGGAACACTGAAGTTTTCTTT.

V is TRBV27 and J is TRBJ1-5, with 9 bases matching TRBD1. Germline assignment: CDR1 MNHEY and CDR2 SMNVEV (reference sequence). J gave up 4 bases and V 5 bases, and 3 bases lay outside the gene matches. The CDR3 extends over 14 amino acids. CDR3 residues: CASSTGQGNQPQHF. CDR3 nucleotide sequence: TGTGCCAGCAGTACCGGACAGGGGAATCAGCCCCAGCATTTT.

The chain uses TRBV30 and TRBJ1-6; no reliable D call. The germline CDR1 and CDR2 sequences are GTSNPN and SVGIG (reference sequence). The length of the CDR3 is 12 residues. The V and J ends lost 3 bases and 10 bases respectively, with 10 bases between them. CDR3: CAWRRGESPLHF. CDR3 DNA sequence: TGTGCCTGGAGGCGAGGAGAGTCACCCCTCCACTTT.

This chain links TRBV29-1 with TRBJ1-1; D is unresolved. Germline V gene data show CDR1 as SQVTM and CDR2 as ANQGSEA. The V end lost 3 bases, the J end lost 1 base, and 6 bases lay between the germline ends. The CDR3 is 12 amino acids. CDR3 amino acids: CSVERGNTEAFF. In nucleotides, the CDR3 is TGCAGCGTTGAGCGGGGGAACACTGAAGCTTTCTTT. Full variable domain (rest looked up from reference TRBV29-1 and TRBJ1-1): SAVISQKPSRDICQRGTSLTIQCQVDSQVTMMFWYRQQPGQSLTLIATANQGSEATYESGFVIDKFPISRPNLTFSTLTVSNMSPEDSSIYLCSVERGNTEAFFGQGTRLTVV.

The rearrangement joins TRBV7-2 to TRBJ2-7; the D gene is possibly TRBD2 (6 bases). Between the trimmed V and J ends, which lost 0 bases and 7 bases, there was a span of 22 bases. Germline lookup yields CDR1 SGHTA and CDR2 FQGNSA. The CDR3 is 17 amino acids. CDR3 sequence (DNA): TGTGCCAGCAGCTTAGCTAATCCGGGAGCCCCTTTGTGGGAGCAGTACTTC. Protein product: CASSLANPGAPLWEQYF.

CDR3 in amino acids: CASSLGGNIQYF. The CDR3 bases are TGTGCCAGCAGCTTAGGAGGGAACATTCAGTACTTC. The rearrangement links TRBV11-2 to TRBJ2-4; the D gene is possibly TRBD2 (5 bases). Trimming pared 1 base from V and 7 bases from J, leaving 5 bases between. In germline, CDR1 is SGHAT, CDR2 FQNNGV. CDR3 length equals 12 residues.

The chain combines TRBV28 with TRBJ2-7; a possible D gene is TRBD1 (5 bases). The CDR3 has 16 amino acids. Between the trimmed V and J ends, which lost 1 base and 4 bases, there was a span of 17 bases. Germline V CDR1 and CDR2: MDHEN, SYDVKM. CDR3 bases: TGTGCCAGCAGTTTATCCTCGGTGGGGCAGGGATACGAGCAGTACTTC. This encodes CASSLSSVGQGYEQYF.